These 23 T cell receptor beta chains were sequenced from one sample in a study of blood T cells in healthy people across ages. A sample-barcoded 5' primer and a J-beta primer mix were used in a second PCR of roughly 7 to 11 cycles. TCRdb analysed the 5' RACE reads with MiXCR anew, one entry per CDR3 protein. The sample includes about 1.4 million distinct CDR3 sequences, approximately 60% seen only once; the top ten take 6.7%. Sequenced material: blood. Receptor source: a man younger than 35 in good health.

The rearrangement uses TRBV9 and TRBJ1-2; no definite D call. Trimming cost V 5 bases and J 6 bases, with 11 bases left between them. Per the germline V gene, CDR1 is SGDLS and CDR2 is YYNGEE. The length of the CDR3 is 12 residues. CDR3 sequence reads: CASSRIRDGYTF. The CDR3 DNA is TGTGCCAGCAGTAGAATTAGGGATGGCTACACCTTC. Based on the CDR3 plus reference TRBV9 and TRBJ1-2, the full variable domain is DSGVTQTPKHLITATGQRVTLRCSPRSGDLSVYWYQQSLDQGLQFLIQYYNGEERAKGNILERFSAQQFPDLHSELNLSSLELGDSALYFCASSRIRDGYTFGSGTRLTVV.

This chain links TRBV6-6 with TRBJ2-5; D is undetermined. This CDR3 is 13 amino acids long. V dropped 5 bases and J dropped 11 bases, with 18 bases sitting between them. Germline CDR1 and CDR2: MNHNY and SVGAGI (reference sequence). The CDR3 protein is CASSGRVGNEQYF. The CDR3 DNA is TGTGCCAGCAGTGGTAGAGTGGGCAATGAGCAGTACTTC.

This clonotype was picked up a small number of times. The chain joins TRBV5-1 to TRBJ1-6; the D is unclear. The ends were cut back, 2 bases at V and 0 bases at J, with 9 bases in the middle. The CDR3 consists of 16 residues. The germline CDR1 and CDR2 sequences are SGHRS and YFSETQ. The CDR3 nucleotides read TGCGCCAGCAGCTTTAAACGGAGCTCCTATAATTCACCCCTCCACTTT. This translates into CASSFKRSSYNSPLHF. Filled out from reference TRBV5-1 and TRBJ1-6, the complete variable domain reads KAGVTQTPRYLIKTRGQQVTLSCSPISGHRSVSWYQQTPGQGLQFLFEYFSETQRNKGNFPGRFSGRQFSNSRSEMNVSTLELGDSALYLCASSFKRSSYNSPLHFGNGTRLTVT.

This chain uses TRBV5-1 with TRBJ2-7, with a tentative D call TRBD1 (6 bases). CDR1 and CDR2 from the germline V gene are SGHRS and YFSETQ. This CDR3 comprises 16 residues. The V and J ends lost 0 bases and 2 bases respectively, with 15 bases between them. The CDR3 DNA sequence: TGCGCCAGCAGCTTGGGCCCGATTACAGGGACCTACGAGCAGTACTTC. Its translation: CASSLGPITGTYEQYF. Full variable domain (remainder filled in from reference TRBV5-1 and TRBJ2-7): KAGVTQTPRYLIKTRGQQVTLSCSPISGHRSVSWYQQTPGQGLQFLFEYFSETQRNKGNFPGRFSGRQFSNSRSEMNVSTLELGDSALYLCASSLGPITGTYEQYFGPGTRLTVT.

This clonotype appeared a few times. The chain combines TRBV20-1 with TRBJ2-1, with 12 nucleotides matching TRBD2. This CDR3 comprises 14 residues. V lost 5 bases to trimming and J lost 3 bases; unmatched junction nucleotides: 2. Germline CDR1 is DFQATT and CDR2 is SNEGSKA (reference sequence). CDR3 DNA: TGCAGTGCTGAACTAGCGGGAGGCTACAATGAGCAGTTCTTC. Protein sequence: CSAELAGGYNEQFF.

The V gene is TRBV6-7, the J gene TRBJ1-5; 9 nucleotides align to TRBD1. TRBV6-7 counts as an open reading frame of uncertain function. Trimming removed 9 bases from V and 4 bases from J; junction bases left unmatched: 4. The CDR3 has 13 residues. The CDR3 sequence: CARQGAGNQPQHF. The CDR3 region has the DNA TGTGCCAGACAGGGGGCAGGTAATCAGCCCCAGCATTTT.

The chain employs TRBV4-1 and TRBJ2-7; 13 nucleotides line up with TRBD2. This CDR3 spans 16 amino acids. Unmatched junction bases numbered 2, after V lost 1 base and J lost 2 bases. Germline V lookup: CDR1 MGHRA, CDR2 YSYEKL. DNA for the CDR3: TGCGCCAGCAGCCAAGCGGGACTAGCGGGACCCTACGAGCAGTACTTC. This encodes CASSQAGLAGPYEQYF.

This clonotype was observed a few times. The J gene is TRBJ2-1, the V gene TRBV5-1, with no clear D. Germline CDR1 is SGHRS and CDR2 is YFSETQ. V was shortened by 5 bases and J by 8 bases, with 11 bases between the two germline ends. The CDR3 has 12 amino acids. In DNA, the CDR3 is TGCGCCAGCAGTGTCTATGGGGATGAGCAGTTCTTC. Protein sequence: CASSVYGDEQFF.

The CDR3 spells CASSESTGQPQHF. CDR3 DNA: TGCGCCAGCAGTGAGTCGACCGGGCAGCCCCAGCATTTT. The chain joins TRBV10-2 to TRBJ1-5; D is unclear. Germline V gene sequence: CDR1 WSHSY, CDR2 SAAADI. V lost 0 bases and J lost 7, with 7 bases in between. The CDR3 runs 13 residues.

This clonotype was recorded a few times. The chain uses TRBV14 and TRBJ2-5; D is uncertain. Germline V gene data show CDR1 as SGHDN and CDR2 as FVKESK. CDR3 length: 12 amino acids. V shed 2 bases and J shed 2 bases, with 3 bases lying between them. The CDR3 spells CASSQQQETQYF. In nucleotides, the CDR3 is TGTGCCAGCAGCCAACAACAAGAGACCCAGTACTTC.

The V gene is TRBV12-3 or TRBV12-4, the J gene TRBJ1-6; 7 nucleotides match TRBD1. Losses at the gene ends were 7 bases for V and 6 bases for J; bases not matched to a gene: 6. The CDR3 is 14 residues long. CDR3 nucleotides: TGTGCCAGCACCCTGTCAGGGGGTAATTCACCCCTCCACTTT. Translating it yields CASTLSGGNSPLHF.

This sequence joins TRBV5-1 and TRBJ2-1; D gene ambiguous. The CDR3 has 16 residues. Between the trimmed V and J ends, which lost 0 bases and 0 bases, there was a span of 10 bases. Germline V gene data show CDR1 as SGHRS and CDR2 as YFSETQ. The CDR3 nucleotides are TGCGCCAGCAGCTTGGCCTGGCGGAGCTCCTACAATGAGCAGTTCTTC. Protein sequence: CASSLAWRSSYNEQFF.

The rearrangement joins TRBV4-1 to TRBJ2-5; D may be TRBD1 (6 bases). Trimming took off 4 bases at V and 1 base at J, with 16 bases between the two ends. Germline CDR1 reads MGHRA; CDR2 reads YSYEKL. This CDR3 contains 16 residues. CDR3 bases: TGCGCCAGCAGCCCAGGGGTCCAAGAGTCCCAAGAGACCCAGTACTTC. Encoded protein: CASSPGVQESQETQYF.

The chain combines TRBV5-1 with TRBJ2-7, with 7 bases aligning to TRBD1. Gene TRBJ2-5 matches the end of the DNA better, so the J call may be wrong. Germline CDR1 and CDR2: SGHRS and YFSETQ. CDR3 length equals 17 residues. The CDR3 sequence: CASSGLGQASQGETQYF. CDR3 bases: TGCGCCAGCAGCGGGCTCGGACAGGCAAGCCAGGGGGAGACCCAGTACTTC.

This rearrangement joins TRBV12-3 or TRBV12-4 to TRBJ1-4; D call uncertain. This CDR3 has 13 amino acids. V lost 8 bases and J lost 8, with 15 bases in between. The chain's CDR3 is CASSPAGFEKLFF. DNA of the CDR3: TGTGCCAGCTCCCCGGCCGGCTTCGAAAAACTGTTTTTT.

This clonotype was observed a handful of times. J is TRBJ1-2 and V is TRBV9; D remains ambiguous. The CDR3 contains 13 residues. Per germline, CDR1 SGDLS and CDR2 YYNGEE. Trimming shortened V by 4 bases and J by 8 bases, and 15 bases separated the two germline ends. CDR3 sequence (DNA): TGTGCCAGCAGCCAAACATCAATGGGCGGCTACACCTTC. Translated, it gives CASSQTSMGGYTF.

The chain joins TRBV7-2 to TRBJ2-5, with D perhaps TRBD1 (7 bases). Germline-derived CDR1 and CDR2 are SGHTA and FQGNSA. The V end lost 2 bases, the J end lost 5 bases, and 12 bases lay between the germline ends. The CDR3 spans 14 residues. CDR3 region: CASSLQGGLETQYF. The CDR3, as DNA: TGTGCCAGCAGCTTACAGGGGGGACTGGAGACCCAGTACTTC. The full variable domain, rest sourced from reference TRBV7-2 and TRBJ2-5, is GAGVSQSPSNKVTEKGKDVELRCDPISGHTALYWYRQSLGQGLEFLIYFQGNSAPDKSGLPSDRFSAERTGGSVSTLTIQRTQQEDSAVYLCASSLQGGLETQYFGPGTRLLVL.

In this sample, this clonotype turned up a few times. The chain has TRBV6-5 and TRBJ1-4; tentatively, D is TRBD1 (6 bases). Germline V CDR1 and CDR2: MNHEY, SVGAGI. V lost 6 bases and J lost 4, with 15 bases in between. The CDR3 consists of 15 residues. CDR3: CASSLEGVGNEKLFF. CDR3 nucleotides: TGTGCCAGCAGCCTTGAGGGGGTCGGTAATGAAAAACTGTTTTTT.

Here the CDR3 DNA reads TGTGCCAGCAGCGCGACCGGGAGTATGGGCACAGATACGCAGTATTTT. Translated, it gives CASSATGSMGTDTQYF. V gene TRBV5-5 combines with J gene TRBJ2-3; TRBD2 might be the D (6 bases). V was pared by 4 bases and J by 1 base, with 16 bases between. The V gene's germline CDR1 is SGHKS and CDR2 YYEKEE (reference sequence). There are 16 residues in the CDR3.

A few counts support this clonotype. The chain is built from TRBV20-1 and TRBJ1-2, with D uncertain. Germline V gene lookup returns CDR1 DFQATT and CDR2 SNEGSKA (reference sequence). The length of the CDR3 is 12 residues. Trimming removed 6 bases from V and 3 bases from J, with 11 bases in between. The CDR3 reads CSAQREYYGYTF. In nucleotides, the CDR3 is TGCAGTGCCCAGCGCGAGTACTATGGCTACACCTTC.

J is TRBJ2-7 and V is TRBV2; D is unresolved. This CDR3 contains 12 residues. The V gene's germline CDR1 is SNHLY and CDR2 FYNNEI. V lost 4 bases, J lost 4 bases, and 8 bases lay in between. CDR3 residues: CASSGSRYEQYF. CDR3 DNA sequence: TGTGCCAGCAGTGGTTCTCGGTACGAGCAGTACTTC.

V gene TRBV7-9 combines with J gene TRBJ2-7; weak D call: TRBD1 (5 bases). The CDR3 has 12 amino acids. CDR1 and CDR2 from the germline V gene are SEHNR and FQNEAQ (reference sequence). Trimming stripped 5 bases from V and 12 bases from J, with 17 bases between. The chain's CDR3 is CASSPGSGRLYF. The DNA for the CDR3 is TGTGCCAGCAGCCCAGGGTCGGGCAGACTGTACTTC. The full variable domain, in which reference TRBV7-9 and TRBJ2-7 provide the parts outside the CDR3, is DTGVSQNPRHKITKRGQNVTFRCDPISEHNRLYWYRQTLGQGPEFLTYFQNEAQLEKSRLLSDRFSAERPKGSFSTLEIQRTEQGDSAMYLCASSPGSGRLYFGPGTRLTVT.

This sequence joins TRBV6-5 and TRBJ2-1; D ambiguous. Germline CDR1 is MNHEY and CDR2 is SVGAGI. With 9 bases removed from V and 1 base from J, the gap between germline ends came to 10 bases. The CDR3 spans 13 residues. CDR3 amino acids: CASGSWSYNEQFF. The CDR3 DNA reads TGTGCCAGTGGGTCCTGGTCCTACAATGAGCAGTTCTTC.